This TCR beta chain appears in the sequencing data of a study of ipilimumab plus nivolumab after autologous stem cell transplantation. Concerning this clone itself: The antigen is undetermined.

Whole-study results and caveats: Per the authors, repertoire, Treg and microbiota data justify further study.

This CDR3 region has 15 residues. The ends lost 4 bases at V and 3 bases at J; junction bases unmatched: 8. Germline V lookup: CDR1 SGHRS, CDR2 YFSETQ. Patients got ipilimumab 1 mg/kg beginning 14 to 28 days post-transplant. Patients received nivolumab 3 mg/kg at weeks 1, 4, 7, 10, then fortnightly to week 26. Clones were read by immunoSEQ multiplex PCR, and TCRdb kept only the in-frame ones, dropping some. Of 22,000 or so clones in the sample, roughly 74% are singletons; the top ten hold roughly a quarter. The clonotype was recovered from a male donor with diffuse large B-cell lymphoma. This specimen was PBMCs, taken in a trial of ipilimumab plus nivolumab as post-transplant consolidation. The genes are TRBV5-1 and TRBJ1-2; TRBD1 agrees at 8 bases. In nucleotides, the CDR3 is TGCGCCAGCAGCCCGGCGGACAGGGAATACTATGGCTACACCTTC. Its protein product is CASSPADREYYGYTF.